This T cell receptor beta chain was profiled in a study of T cells in Graves' hyperthyroidism and ophthalmopathy. Study-wide findings and caveats: The majority of expanded thyroid clonotypes above 0.001 also appeared in blood. The authors' 13 V-J model separated ophthalmopathy from stable hyperthyroidism.

Graves' hyperthyroidism showing no ophthalmopathy progression within 18 months was considered stable. Clinical symptoms, serum thyroxine and TRAb, thyroid ultrasound and orbital computed tomography were used for the diagnoses. V dropped 0 bases and J dropped 10; count of bases not matched to a gene: 6. Germline-derived CDR1 and CDR2 are SGHDT and YYEEEE. This CDR3 region has 13 residues. The CDR3 regions of TCR beta were amplified from RNA transcripts. The HTBI primer set served for first-round RT-PCR of the TCR CDR3. MiXCR, run by TCRdb on the multiplex PCR reads, gives a single entry per CDR3 protein. The sample contains about 540,000 distinct CDR3 sequences, about 45% of which appear only once. Turning to this clonotype: Its antigen is not known.

This chain links TRBV5-6 with TRBJ1-1; 7 bases align to TRBD1. Sequenced input: peripheral blood or thyroid tissue (not recorded which). The sequence was collected from a young woman with Graves' hyperthyroidism. The CDR3 coding sequence is TGTGCCAGCAGCTTGGTAGGGAGGGGGCTAGCTTTCTTT. Its translation is CASSLVGRGLAFF.